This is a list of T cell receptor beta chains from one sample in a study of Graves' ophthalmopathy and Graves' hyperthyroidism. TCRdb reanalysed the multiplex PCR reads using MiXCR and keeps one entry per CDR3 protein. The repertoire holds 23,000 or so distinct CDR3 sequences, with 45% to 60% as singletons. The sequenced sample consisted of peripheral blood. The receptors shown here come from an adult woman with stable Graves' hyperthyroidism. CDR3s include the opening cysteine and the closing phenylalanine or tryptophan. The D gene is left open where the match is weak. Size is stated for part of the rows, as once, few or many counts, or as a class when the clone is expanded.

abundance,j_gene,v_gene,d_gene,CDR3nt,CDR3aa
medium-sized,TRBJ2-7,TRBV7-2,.,TGTGCCAGCAGCTCCGGGAGAGGGTACGAGCAGTACTTC,CASSSGRGYEQYF
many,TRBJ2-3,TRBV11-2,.,TGTGCCAGCAGCGTGATTAGCGGCACAGATACGCAGTATTTT,CASSVISGTDTQYF
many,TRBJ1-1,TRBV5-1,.,TGCGCCAGCAGCTCGGCCCACATTGGCACTGAAGCTTTCTTT,CASSSAHIGTEAFF
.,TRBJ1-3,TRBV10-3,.,TGTGCCGCCACCCCAGCTGGTGGAAACACCATATATTTT,CAATPAGGNTIYF
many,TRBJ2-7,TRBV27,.,TGTGCCAGCAGTTTATCGAGGCCGGGATCCCCCTACGAGCAGTACTTC,CASSLSRPGSPYEQYF
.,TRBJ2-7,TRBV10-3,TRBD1,TGTGCCATCAGTGATTCGGACAGGACCCTAACCTACGAGCAGTACTTC,CAISDSDRTLTYEQYF
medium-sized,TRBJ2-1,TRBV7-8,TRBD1,TGTGCCAGCAGCATCCGGGACAGTCCTCTGTACAATGAGCAGTTCTTC,CASSIRDSPLYNEQFF
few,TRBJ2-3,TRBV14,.,TGTGCCAGCAGCCAAGTCCGTCCCGGTCCAGATACGCAGTATTTT,CASSQVRPGPDTQYF
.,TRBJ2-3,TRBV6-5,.,TGTGCCAGCCCAACGCCGGACGGTAGCACAGATACGCAGTATTTT,CASPTPDGSTDTQYF
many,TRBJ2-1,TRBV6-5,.,TGTGCCAGCAGTTATGGGGCGGACAGGGAGGGTGAGCAGTTCTTC,CASSYGADREGEQFF
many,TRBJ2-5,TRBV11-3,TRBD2,TGTGCCAGCAGCCCGGGGACTAGCGGGGTCCGGGAGACCCAGTACTTC,CASSPGTSGVRETQYF
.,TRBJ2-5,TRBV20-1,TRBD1,TGCAGTGCTAGACGGGGACAGGAGACCCAGTACTTC,CSARRGQETQYF
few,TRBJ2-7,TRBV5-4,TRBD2,TGTGCCAGCATGATTAGCGGGAGGGCCAACGAGCAGTACTTC,CASMISGRANEQYF
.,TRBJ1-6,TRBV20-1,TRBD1,TGCAGTGCCGTAGGCAGGGGGCAATCACCCCTCCACTTT,CSAVGRGQSPLHF
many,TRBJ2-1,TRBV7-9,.,TGTGCCAGCAGCTTATCAGGGACTTCTTACAATGAGCAGTTCTTC,CASSLSGTSYNEQFF
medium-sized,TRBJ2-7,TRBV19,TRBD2,TGTGCCAGTAGTATAAGTAGCGGGAGGTACGAGCAGTACTTC,CASSISSGRYEQYF